Listed below are T cell receptor beta chains from one sample, sequenced in a study of siplizumab effects on memory and regulatory T cells. The protocol was immunoSEQ multiplex PCR, while the TCRdb copy is restricted to in-frame clones and leaves out a portion. The table lists tens of thousands of clones, approximately 90% of them singletons. Material for sequencing was Tregs sorted from blood. Receptor source: a human donor in good health. Each CDR3 is given with its conserved first and last residue. The order of the fields is V gene, clone size, D gene, J gene, CDR3 DNA, CDR3 protein. The D gene is left open where the match is weak. Only some rows state a clone size, as once, few, many or a class for expanded clones.

V gene: TRBV10-3; clone size: -; D gene: TRBD1; J gene: TRBJ2-3; CDR3 DNA: TGTGCCATCAGAGCCGGGACAGGGGGTAACACAGATACGCAGTATTTT; CDR3 protein: CAIRAGTGGNTDTQYF
V gene: TRBV7-6; clone size: -; D gene: -; J gene: TRBJ1-1; CDR3 DNA: TGTGCCAGCAGCTTAGACAGGTCTAGGATGAACACTGAAGCTTTCTTT; CDR3 protein: CASSLDRSRMNTEAFF
V gene: TRBV19; clone size: -; D gene: TRBD2; J gene: TRBJ2-3; CDR3 DNA: TGTGCCAGTAGTACAATAACTAGCGGGGGGGCTACAGATACGCAGTATTTT; CDR3 protein: CASSTITSGGATDTQYF
V gene: TRBV4-1; clone size: once; D gene: TRBD1; J gene: TRBJ1-2; CDR3 DNA: TGCGCCAGCAGCCCCCGGGACAGGGGAAACTATGGCTACACCTTC; CDR3 protein: CASSPRDRGNYGYTF
V gene: TRBV7-2; clone size: -; D gene: TRBD2; J gene: TRBJ2-1; CDR3 DNA: TGTGCCAGCAGCCAACAACCGGGACTAGCGGGGGGACAGTTCTTC; CDR3 protein: CASSQQPGLAGGQFF
V gene: TRBV6-1; clone size: once; D gene: -; J gene: TRBJ2-5; CDR3 DNA: TGTGCCAGCAGAATCGAATTAGCAAGTCGAGAGACCCAGTACTTC; CDR3 protein: CASRIELASRETQYF
V gene: TRBV6-6; clone size: -; D gene: -; J gene: TRBJ2-7; CDR3 DNA: TGTGCCAGCCAGGGTTCTAATAACTACGAGCAGTACTTC; CDR3 protein: CASQGSNNYEQYF
V gene: TRBV30; clone size: -; D gene: -; J gene: TRBJ2-2; CDR3 DNA: TGTGCCTGGAGTCGGACGGATTACACCGGGGAGCTGTTTTTT; CDR3 protein: CAWSRTDYTGELFF
V gene: TRBV19; clone size: once; D gene: -; J gene: TRBJ1-1; CDR3 DNA: TGTGCCACCTCAAAGAACACTGAAGCTTTCTTT; CDR3 protein: CATSKNTEAFF
V gene: TRBV7-7; clone size: -; D gene: -; J gene: TRBJ2-5; CDR3 DNA: TGTGCCAGCAGCTTAGGGTCGGGGACACAAGAGACCCAGTACTTC; CDR3 protein: CASSLGSGTQETQYF
V gene: TRBV5-4; clone size: -; D gene: -; J gene: TRBJ1-2; CDR3 DNA: TGTGCCAGCAGCTTAGAGGCGGGGCCCTATGGCTACACCTTC; CDR3 protein: CASSLEAGPYGYTF
V gene: TRBV7-9; clone size: -; D gene: -; J gene: TRBJ1-4; CDR3 DNA: TGTGCCAGCAGCTTAGTTGGGCAGGGAGGCGAAAAACTGTTTTTT; CDR3 protein: CASSLVGQGGEKLFF
V gene: TRBV5-4; clone size: once; D gene: -; J gene: TRBJ1-2; CDR3 DNA: TGTGCCAGCAGCCTCCCTAGTAGAGACTATGGCTACACCTTC; CDR3 protein: CASSLPSRDYGYTF
V gene: TRBV11-3; clone size: medium-sized; D gene: -; J gene: TRBJ2-1; CDR3 DNA: TGTGCCAGCAGCTTAGATGGGCCCTCGACTGGCGGTGAGCAGTTCTTC; CDR3 protein: CASSLDGPSTGGEQFF
V gene: TRBV10-3; clone size: -; D gene: TRBD1; J gene: TRBJ2-3; CDR3 DNA: TGTGCCATCCGGACAGGGGGTGCAGATACGCAGTATTTT; CDR3 protein: CAIRTGGADTQYF
V gene: TRBV7-9; clone size: -; D gene: TRBD2; J gene: TRBJ2-1; CDR3 DNA: TGTGCCAGGGATGACGGGGGGTACAATGAGCAGTTCTTC; CDR3 protein: CARDDGGYNEQFF
V gene: TRBV28; clone size: once; D gene: -; J gene: TRBJ2-5; CDR3 DNA: TGTGCCAGCAGCCTCTTCGTCGAGACCCAGTACTTC; CDR3 protein: CASSLFVETQYF
V gene: TRBV6-5; clone size: -; D gene: -; J gene: TRBJ1-2; CDR3 DNA: TGTGCCAGCAGCTCCTTTATCGTAGGGCTCTTTGGCTACACCTTC; CDR3 protein: CASSSFIVGLFGYTF
V gene: TRBV7-3; clone size: once; D gene: -; J gene: TRBJ2-3; CDR3 DNA: TGTGCCAGCAGCCCGGGCCTAGCGAGGACAGATACGCAGTATTTT; CDR3 protein: CASSPGLARTDTQYF
V gene: TRBV19; clone size: once; D gene: -; J gene: TRBJ1-3; CDR3 DNA: TGTGCCAGTAGTCGCAGCCTCCAGGGTTCTGGAAACACCATATATTTT; CDR3 protein: CASSRSLQGSGNTIYF
V gene: TRBV28; clone size: -; D gene: -; J gene: TRBJ2-7; CDR3 DNA: TGTGCCAGCAGTTTAGGGGTGCACTACGAGCAGTACTTC; CDR3 protein: CASSLGVHYEQYF
V gene: TRBV15; clone size: -; D gene: -; J gene: TRBJ1-2; CDR3 DNA: TGTGCCACCAAGTGGGCCCCGTGGGACTATGGCTACACCTTC; CDR3 protein: CATKWAPWDYGYTF
V gene: TRBV7-6; clone size: -; D gene: TRBD1; J gene: TRBJ2-2; CDR3 DNA: TGTGCCAGCAGCTTATGGCCGGGACAGGGGGGCACCGGGGAGCTGTTTTTT; CDR3 protein: CASSLWPGQGGTGELFF
V gene: TRBV5-5; clone size: -; D gene: TRBD2; J gene: TRBJ2-1; CDR3 DNA: TGTGCCAGCAGCTTGGCGGGGGGGATAAGGGAGCAGTTCTTC; CDR3 protein: CASSLAGGIREQFF
V gene: TRBV2; clone size: -; D gene: TRBD2; J gene: TRBJ2-1; CDR3 DNA: TGTGCCAGCAGTGAAGAGGCTAGCGGGGTGAATGAGCAGTTCTTC; CDR3 protein: CASSEEASGVNEQFF
V gene: TRBV19; clone size: -; D gene: -; J gene: TRBJ1-5; CDR3 DNA: TGTGCCAGTAGTGAGCTGAATAGCAATCAGCCCCAGCATTTT; CDR3 protein: CASSELNSNQPQHF
V gene: TRBV9; clone size: -; D gene: -; J gene: TRBJ2-5; CDR3 DNA: TGTGCCAGCAGCGTAGCGGCAGGACGTCAAGAGACCCAGTACTTC; CDR3 protein: CASSVAAGRQETQYF
V gene: TRBV7-3; clone size: -; D gene: -; J gene: TRBJ2-3; CDR3 DNA: TGTGCCAGCAGTAGGGGGGCAGGCACAGATACGCAGTATTTT; CDR3 protein: CASSRGAGTDTQYF
V gene: TRBV7-2; clone size: -; D gene: -; J gene: TRBJ1-5; CDR3 DNA: TGTGCCAGCAGCTTAGCCCCAGTTAGCAATCAGCCCCAGCATTTT; CDR3 protein: CASSLAPVSNQPQHF
V gene: TRBV5-1; clone size: -; D gene: TRBD1; J gene: TRBJ2-3; CDR3 DNA: TGCGCCAGCAGCTTTTTAACAGGGGAAGGCACAGATACGCAGTATTTT; CDR3 protein: CASSFLTGEGTDTQYF
V gene: TRBV18; clone size: -; D gene: -; J gene: TRBJ2-5; CDR3 DNA: TGTGCCAGCTCACCACCGGGAGAGACCCAGTACTTC; CDR3 protein: CASSPPGETQYF
V gene: TRBV19; clone size: -; D gene: -; J gene: TRBJ1-2; CDR3 DNA: TGTGCCAGTGGACGGGGGCTTGGATATGGCTACACCTTC; CDR3 protein: CASGRGLGYGYTF
V gene: TRBV6-5; clone size: once; D gene: -; J gene: TRBJ1-5; CDR3 DNA: TGTGCCAGCAGTTACGGATTTACAGGTGACCAGCCCCAGCATTTT; CDR3 protein: CASSYGFTGDQPQHF
V gene: TRBV7-2; clone size: once; D gene: TRBD2; J gene: TRBJ2-7; CDR3 DNA: TGTGCCAGCAGCCGTTATTCTAGCGGGGGGACTCTCTACGAGCAGTACTTC; CDR3 protein: CASSRYSSGGTLYEQYF
V gene: TRBV14; clone size: few; D gene: TRBD1; J gene: TRBJ1-1; CDR3 DNA: TGTGCCAGCAGTTTCATACCGGGACAGGGTAACACTGAAGCTTTCTTT; CDR3 protein: CASSFIPGQGNTEAFF
V gene: TRBV9; clone size: -; D gene: -; J gene: TRBJ1-4; CDR3 DNA: TGTGCCAGCAGCGCGGGACAAACTAATGAAAAACTGTTTTTT; CDR3 protein: CASSAGQTNEKLFF
V gene: TRBV19; clone size: -; D gene: TRBD2; J gene: TRBJ2-3; CDR3 DNA: TGTGCCAGTAACCTTGGACTAGCAGCAGATACGCAGTATTTT; CDR3 protein: CASNLGLAADTQYF
V gene: TRBV9; clone size: -; D gene: TRBD1; J gene: TRBJ1-4; CDR3 DNA: TGTGCCAGCAGCTTCGGCCTAGGGACAGCCCATAATGAAAAACTGTTTTTT; CDR3 protein: CASSFGLGTAHNEKLFF
V gene: TRBV5-1; clone size: -; D gene: -; J gene: TRBJ1-3; CDR3 DNA: TGCGCCAGCAGCGTCGACAACTCTGGAAACACCATATATTTT; CDR3 protein: CASSVDNSGNTIYF
V gene: TRBV28; clone size: -; D gene: -; J gene: TRBJ1-4; CDR3 DNA: TGTGCCAGCAGTTTTTTTGGGGCCTCTAATGAAAAACTGTTTTTT; CDR3 protein: CASSFFGASNEKLFF
V gene: TRBV20-1; clone size: once; D gene: TRBD2; J gene: TRBJ2-3; CDR3 DNA: TGCAGTGCTGCGGGGGGGATTACGCAGTATTTT; CDR3 protein: CSAAGGITQYF
V gene: TRBV9; clone size: -; D gene: TRBD1; J gene: TRBJ2-7; CDR3 DNA: TGTGCCAGCAGCGCGGGACAGATCCAAAGGAGGAACGAGCAGTACTTC; CDR3 protein: CASSAGQIQRRNEQYF
V gene: TRBV5-1; clone size: -; D gene: -; J gene: TRBJ1-1; CDR3 DNA: TGCGCCAGCAGCTCAGGGACCAACACTGAAGCTTTCTTT; CDR3 protein: CASSSGTNTEAFF
V gene: TRBV14; clone size: -; D gene: -; J gene: TRBJ2-7; CDR3 DNA: TGTGCCAGCAGCGGGACTTTGCAGCCCTACGAGCAGTACTTC; CDR3 protein: CASSGTLQPYEQYF
V gene: TRBV6-7; clone size: -; D gene: -; J gene: TRBJ2-3; CDR3 DNA: TGTGCCAGCAGTTACTCCTGGACAGAAAGCACAGATACGCAGTATTTT; CDR3 protein: CASSYSWTESTDTQYF
V gene: TRBV15; clone size: -; D gene: -; J gene: TRBJ1-2; CDR3 DNA: TGTGCCACCACCCCCTTTGGTGGCGCTGGAGACTATGGCTACACCTTC; CDR3 protein: CATTPFGGAGDYGYTF
V gene: TRBV5-6; clone size: -; D gene: -; J gene: TRBJ1-1; CDR3 DNA: TGTGCCAGCAGCCTGGCCCTTGCGGTTACTGAAGCTTTTTTT; CDR3 protein: CASSLALAVTEAFF
V gene: TRBV19; clone size: -; D gene: TRBD2; J gene: TRBJ2-7; CDR3 DNA: TGTGCCACCAGACCTTGGGGGGGGGCCTACGAGCAGTACTTC; CDR3 protein: CATRPWGGAYEQYF
V gene: TRBV11-3; clone size: -; D gene: -; J gene: TRBJ2-1; CDR3 DNA: TGTGCCAGCAGCTTAGTGGGACACTACAATGAGCAGTTCTTC; CDR3 protein: CASSLVGHYNEQFF
V gene: TRBV7-2; clone size: -; D gene: TRBD1; J gene: TRBJ1-2; CDR3 DNA: TGTGCCAGCAGCCGCTCAGGGACAGGGGGCAACTATGGCTACACCTTC; CDR3 protein: CASSRSGTGGNYGYTF
V gene: TRBV4-1; clone size: -; D gene: -; J gene: TRBJ2-5; CDR3 DNA: TGCGCCAGCAGCCAAGATCTTTCGGGTGTCGAAGAGACCCAGTACTTC; CDR3 protein: CASSQDLSGVEETQYF
V gene: TRBV5-1; clone size: -; D gene: -; J gene: TRBJ1-1; CDR3 DNA: TGCGCCAGCAGCTCCTCGCGGGACACTATAGATAAAGGCACTGAAGCTTTCTTT; CDR3 protein: CASSSSRDTIDKGTEAFF
V gene: TRBV15; clone size: -; D gene: -; J gene: TRBJ1-6; CDR3 DNA: TGTGCCACCAGCAGAGCGGGCAGGGGTAATTCACCCCTCCACTTT; CDR3 protein: CATSRAGRGNSPLHF
V gene: TRBV6-1; clone size: -; D gene: -; J gene: TRBJ2-2; CDR3 DNA: TGTGCCAGCAGTGCCCCGGTTTCTGACACCGGGGAGCTGTTTTTT; CDR3 protein: CASSAPVSDTGELFF
V gene: TRBV7-2; clone size: -; D gene: -; J gene: TRBJ2-5; CDR3 DNA: TGTGCCAGCAGCTTCCGGGGCGGAGAGACCCAGTACTTC; CDR3 protein: CASSFRGGETQYF
V gene: TRBV7-9; clone size: many; D gene: -; J gene: TRBJ2-2; CDR3 DNA: TGTGCCAGCAGCTTTGGAGACAGTCGAGGGGAGCTGTTTTTT; CDR3 protein: CASSFGDSRGELFF
V gene: TRBV5-1; clone size: -; D gene: TRBD2; J gene: TRBJ2-3; CDR3 DNA: TGCGCCAGCAGCTTTACTATTTCACTAGCGGGGGGCGGAGATACGCAGTATTTT; CDR3 protein: CASSFTISLAGGGDTQYF
V gene: TRBV19; clone size: -; D gene: TRBD1; J gene: TRBJ1-2; CDR3 DNA: TGTGCCAGTAGTATAGGAGGACAGGGGATGTATGGCTACACCTTC; CDR3 protein: CASSIGGQGMYGYTF